The sequence of this T cell receptor (beta chain) was determined in a study of blood T cell repertoires in COVID-19. Turning to the study itself: Sample material is recorded as cDNA or gDNA derived from T cells, B-cell-depleted T cells, or PBMCs.

Sequencing was performed with immunoSEQ multiplex PCR; in TCRdb, only in-frame clones are kept and a portion is missing. The sample holds over 250,000 clones; 88% are singletons and the top ten take around 3%. The study counted Cohort 3 donors as recovered given two negative PCRs, clearance, or symptom resolution. Trimming cost V 1 base and J 3 bases; bases outside gene matches: 3. This CDR3 spans 15 amino acids. Germline V gene sequence: CDR1 LGHNA, CDR2 YSLEER. The sequencing sample was made of PBMCs or T cells enriched from blood (not recorded which). J is TRBJ2-1 and V is TRBV4-3, with 7 bases fitting TRBD2. The TCR sequence derives from a woman aged 45 to 65 who had recovered from COVID-19. CDR3 region: CASSQGGRNYNEQFF. The DNA for the CDR3 is TGCGCCAGCAGCCAAGGCGGGAGAAACTACAATGAGCAGTTCTTC.